The rows below give T cell receptor beta chains drawn from one sample of a study of blood T cell repertoires in COVID-19. Produced via immunoSEQ multiplex PCR; TCRdb's table is partial and in-frame only. Altogether about 120,000 clones are present, 71% being singletons, with the ten largest covering more than 0.65%. The sample taken for sequencing was peripheral blood. The receptors derive from a human donor with acute or convalescent COVID-19. The donor label of this sample is uncertain. CDR3s include the opening cysteine and the closing phenylalanine or tryptophan. Fields, in order: V gene, J gene, clone size, D gene, CDR3 protein, CDR3 DNA. D genes are given only for firm matches. The size field is filled for only some rows; it gives once, few, many or a size class.

TRBV2	TRBJ1-1	.	.	CASRRGWSTEAFF	TGTGCCAGCAGACGAGGTTGGAGCACTGAAGCTTTCTTT
TRBV7-8	TRBJ2-3	.	TRBD1	CASSLVSGTDTDTQYF	TGTGCCAGCAGCTTGGTTTCCGGGACAGACACAGATACGCAGTATTTT
TRBV24-1	TRBJ2-3	.	.	CATSDLYRGDTQYF	TGTGCCACCAGTGATCTCTATCGGGGGGATACGCAGTATTTT
TRBV24-1	TRBJ2-5	.	.	CATSDSRGPGETQYF	TGTGCCACCAGTGATTCCCGTGGTCCCGGGGAGACCCAGTACTTC
TRBV21-1	TRBJ2-1	few	.	CASSEDSRYNEQFF	TGTGCCAGCAGCGAGGATTCACGGTACAATGAGCAGTTCTTC
TRBV29-1	TRBJ2-3	.	.	CSVEGPSTDTQYF	TGCAGCGTTGAGGGCCCTAGCACAGATACGCAGTATTTT
TRBV6-5	TRBJ1-2	.	.	CASSYNPGIRYTF	TGTGCCAGCAGCTATAACCCGGGGATACGCTACACCTTC
TRBV10-2	TRBJ1-4	many	TRBD1	CASSDGQGTTNEKLFF	TGCGCCAGCAGTGATGGACAGGGGACAACTAATGAAAAACTGTTTTTT
TRBV3-1/TRBV3-2	TRBJ1-1	once	.	CASSQGSRPGVNTEAFF	TGTGCCAGCAGCCAAGGATCCCGACCAGGGGTGAACACTGAAGCTTTCTTT
TRBV14	TRBJ1-4	.	TRBD1	CASSHRGRGFSANEKLFF	TGTGCCAGCAGCCACAGGGGGCGCGGCTTTTCGGCTAATGAAAAACTGTTTTTT
TRBV7-9	TRBJ2-2	.	.	CASSTRGRTANTGELFF	TGTGCCAGCAGCACCCGAGGCCGGACAGCGAACACCGGGGAGCTGTTTTTT
TRBV7-8	TRBJ2-1	.	TRBD1	CASSPGQGVYNEQFF	TGTGCCAGCAGCCCGGGACAGGGAGTATACAATGAGCAGTTCTTC
TRBV13	TRBJ2-3	few	TRBD2	CASSYRTSGGPRVGTQYF	TGTGCCAGCAGCTATAGGACTAGCGGGGGGCCGCGCGTGGGTACGCAGTATTTT
TRBV7-2	TRBJ2-1	few	TRBD2	CASSPRSGTSGGNEQFF	TGTGCCAGCAGCCCAAGATCCGGGACTAGCGGGGGTAATGAGCAGTTCTTC
TRBV10-3	TRBJ2-3	.	.	CAISQGHLSTDTQYF	TGTGCCATCAGCCAGGGACACTTGAGCACAGATACGCAGTATTTT
TRBV2	TRBJ2-3	.	.	CASSSQGFGTDTQYF	TGTGCCAGCAGTTCGCAGGGGTTTGGCACAGATACGCAGTATTTT
TRBV6-1	TRBJ1-5	.	TRBD1	CASSEVGQGAKGNQPQHF	TGTGCCAGCAGTGAAGTTGGGCAGGGGGCCAAGGGCAATCAGCCCCAGCATTTT
TRBV10-3	TRBJ1-6	few	.	CASHQVDNSPLHF	TGTGCCTCTCATCAGGTTGATAATTCACCCCTCCACTTT
TRBV4-1	TRBJ2-5	.	.	CASSQGLRQETQYF	TGCGCCAGCAGCCAAGGACTTAGACAAGAGACCCAGTACTTC
TRBV5-4	TRBJ2-2	once	TRBD2	CASSKTSGVNTGELFF	TGTGCCAGCAGCAAAACTAGCGGGGTTAACACCGGGGAGCTGTTTTTT
TRBV5-8	TRBJ1-2	.	TRBD1	CASSLWTGGDGYTF	TGTGCCAGCAGCCTATGGACAGGGGGCGATGGCTACACCTTC
TRBV2	TRBJ2-2	.	TRBD1	CASSKTGANTGELFF	TGTGCCAGCAGTAAGACAGGGGCAAACACCGGGGAGCTGTTTTTT
TRBV18	TRBJ2-5	.	.	CASSARDWKETQYF	TGTGCCAGCTCAGCCAGGGACTGGAAAGAGACCCAGTACTTC
TRBV18	TRBJ2-5	few	TRBD1	CASSPTGQGVLETQYF	TGTGCCAGCTCACCTACAGGACAGGGAGTATTGGAGACCCAGTACTTC
TRBV7-2	TRBJ1-1	many	TRBD1	CASSLPGQGSASLF	TGTGCCAGCAGCTTACCAGGACAGGGTTCGGCATCCCTCTTT
TRBV7-2	TRBJ2-7	.	TRBD2	CASSLAGAGRGGWSGYEQYF	TGTGCCAGCAGCTTAGCAGGTGCCGGGAGGGGGGGCTGGAGTGGCTACGAGCAGTACTTC
TRBV6-5	TRBJ1-6	few	TRBD1	CASSYYGQGIQSPLHF	TGTGCCAGCAGTTACTACGGACAGGGGATTCAGTCACCCCTCCACTTT
TRBV28	TRBJ1-5	.	.	CASSPHLGGGNQPQHF	TGTGCCAGCAGTCCCCACCTTGGGGGGGGAAATCAGCCCCAGCATTTT
TRBV7-3	TRBJ2-1	once	.	CASSLGLGNEQFF	TGTGCCAGCAGCCTAGGCCTTGGGAATGAGCAGTTCTTC
TRBV5-4	TRBJ2-3	.	.	CASSQTQGLNTQYF	TGTGCCAGCAGCCAGACGCAGGGGTTAAATACGCAGTATTTT
TRBV6-6	TRBJ1-1	.	.	CASSSRQNTEAFF	TGTGCCAGCAGCTCCAGACAAAACACTGAAGCTTTCTTT
TRBV3-1/TRBV3-2	TRBJ2-2	.	.	CASSLTSNVGGELFF	TGTGCCAGCAGCCTTACGTCAAACGTCGGCGGGGAGCTGTTTTTT
TRBV5-6	TRBJ2-6	.	.	CASSRGFSGANVLTF	TGTGCCAGCAGCCGAGGATTCTCTGGGGCCAACGTCCTGACTTTC
TRBV12-3/TRBV12-4	TRBJ1-1	.	.	CASSQFEAFF	TGTGCCAGCAGCCAATTCGAAGCTTTCTTT
TRBV7-2	TRBJ2-3	.	TRBD2	CASGPSGGGADTQYF	TGTGCCAGCGGGCCTAGCGGGGGGGGCGCAGATACGCAGTATTTT
TRBV5-1	TRBJ1-5	.	.	CASSYFPGNQPQHF	TGCGCCAGCAGCTACTTCCCCGGGAATCAGCCCCAGCATTTT
TRBV24-1	TRBJ1-1	.	.	CATSDPNGQEAFF	TGTGCCACCAGTGACCCCAACGGACAGGAAGCTTTCTTT
TRBV2	TRBJ1-6	.	.	CASSWSVDSPLHF	TGTGCCAGCAGCTGGTCGGTGGATTCACCCCTCCACTTT
TRBV19	TRBJ2-7	many	.	CASSLTGISYEQYF	TGTGCCAGTAGCCTAACAGGGATCTCCTACGAGCAGTACTTC
TRBV7-2	TRBJ1-2	.	TRBD1	CASSARTGNYGYTF	TGTGCCAGCAGCGCCAGGACAGGGAACTATGGCTACACCTTC
TRBV6-5	TRBJ1-1	.	.	CASSTDRLPNTEAFF	TGTGCCAGCAGTACGGACAGACTACCGAACACTGAAGCTTTCTTT
TRBV4-1	TRBJ1-5	.	.	CASSREYTSQPQHF	TGCGCCAGCAGCCGGGAGTATACAAGTCAGCCCCAGCATTTT
TRBV30	TRBJ1-3	once	.	CAWSLDFSSGNTIYF	TGTGCCTGGAGCCTCGACTTTAGCTCTGGAAACACCATATATTTT
TRBV30	TRBJ2-1	.	TRBD2	CAWRRAGRDEQFF	TGTGCCTGGAGGCGAGCGGGGAGGGATGAGCAGTTCTTC
TRBV2	TRBJ2-3	once	TRBD2	CASSVWSGGSTDTQYF	TGTGCCAGCAGTGTATGGAGCGGGGGGAGCACAGATACGCAGTATTTT
TRBV2	TRBJ1-3	.	.	CASSEYYSGNTIYF	TGTGCCAGCAGTGAATACTATTCCGGAAACACCATATATTTT
TRBV9	TRBJ2-7	.	TRBD2	CASSVAYGGGWEQYF	TGTGCCAGCAGCGTAGCGTATGGCGGGGGGTGGGAGCAGTACTTC
TRBV5-1	TRBJ2-7	many	TRBD2	CASSSLAGVGYEQYF	TGCGCCAGCAGCTCCCTAGCGGGGGTAGGATACGAGCAGTACTTC
TRBV24-1	TRBJ1-6	.	.	CATSGSYNSPLHF	TGTGCCACCAGCGGCTCCTATAATTCACCCCTCCACTTT